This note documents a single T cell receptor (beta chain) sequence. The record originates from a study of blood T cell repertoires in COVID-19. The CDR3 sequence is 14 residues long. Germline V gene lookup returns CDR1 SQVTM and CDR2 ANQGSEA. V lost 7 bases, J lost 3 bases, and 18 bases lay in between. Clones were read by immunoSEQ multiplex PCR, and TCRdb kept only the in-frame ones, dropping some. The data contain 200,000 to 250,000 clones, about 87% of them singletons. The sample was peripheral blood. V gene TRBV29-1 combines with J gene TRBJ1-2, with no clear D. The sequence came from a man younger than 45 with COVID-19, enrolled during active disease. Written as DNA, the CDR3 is TGCAGCGCCGGCCCGAGAGGGAGGTACTATGGCTACACCTTC. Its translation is CSAGPRGRYYGYTF.